The 18 T cell receptor beta chains presented below share a single source sample, sequenced in a study of T cells in Graves' hyperthyroidism and ophthalmopathy. RNA transcripts were the template for amplifying TCR beta CDR3 regions. When the TCR CDR3 underwent first-round RT-PCR, the HTBI primer set was used. One entry per CDR3 protein, called by TCRdb with MiXCR from the multiplex PCR reads. The sample consists of about 840,000 distinct CDR3 sequences, about 38% of them appearing once. The material sequenced was blood. These receptors all stem from a man younger than 35 with Graves' hyperthyroidism.

J is TRBJ2-2 and V is TRBV20-1; no firm D call. Germline V gene data show CDR1 as DFQATT and CDR2 as SNEGSKA (reference sequence). The CDR3 has 12 residues. V was shortened by 6 bases and J by 7 bases, with 12 bases between the two germline ends. The CDR3 reads CSAFGRVGELFF. The CDR3 DNA is TGCAGTGCCTTTGGACGGGTCGGGGAGCTGTTTTTT.

In its sample, this clonotype was seen a few times. The CDR3 is CASSLKAGFNTGELFF. CDR3 bases: TGTGCCAGCAGCTTAAAAGCAGGGTTCAACACCGGGGAGCTGTTTTTT. V is TRBV2 and J is TRBJ2-2, with D maybe TRBD1 (5 bases). There are 16 residues in the CDR3. Trimming removed 6 bases from V and 2 bases from J, with 16 bases in between. Per the germline V gene, CDR1 is SNHLY and CDR2 is FYNNEI.

This clonotype was detected only a few times. The CDR3 region is CASSRAPLDGYTF. The CDR3 DNA reads TGTGCCAGCAGCCGGGCCCCTCTGGATGGCTACACCTTC. The chain carries TRBV7-2 and TRBJ1-2; D is unclear. Deletions cut 5 bases from V and 6 bases from J, with 13 bases between. The germline V gene encodes CDR1 SGHTA and CDR2 FQGNSA. This CDR3 is 13 amino acids long.

This clonotype has more than one count but fewer than ten. CDR3 DNA: TGTGCCAGCAGCTTGGGACTAGCGAGCGAGCAGTACTTC. Residues: CASSLGLASEQYF. V and J are TRBV2 and TRBJ2-7, with 10 positions matching TRBD2. V trimming: 6 bases; J trimming: 6 bases; junction bases outside the gene matches: 5. This CDR3 has 13 amino acids. Germline V gene data show CDR1 as SNHLY and CDR2 as FYNNEI.

V is TRBV20-1 and J is TRBJ2-5; the D gene could be TRBD1 or TRBD2 (5 bases each). Germline values: CDR1 DFQATT, CDR2 SNEGSKA (reference sequence). The CDR3 runs 16 residues. With 3 bases removed from V and 4 bases from J, the gap between germline ends came to 21 bases. CDR3 sequence: CSASPGPGQRAETQYF. The CDR3 DNA is TGCAGTGCTAGTCCGGGGCCAGGCCAAAGGGCAGAGACCCAGTACTTC.

The sample holds a few counts of this clonotype. The V gene is TRBV7-8, the J gene TRBJ1-4; D may be TRBD1 (6 bases). Trimming removed 2 bases from V and 5 bases from J, with 15 bases in between. The CDR3 is 16 residues long. Germline V gene data show CDR1 as SGHVS and CDR2 as FQNEAQ. The CDR3 here is CASSLRNGQLNEKLFF. The CDR3 DNA sequence: TGTGCCAGCAGCTTACGGAATGGACAGTTAAATGAAAAACTGTTTTTT.

This chain joins TRBV7-9 and TRBJ2-2; TRBD2 might be the D (6 bases). The CDR3 is made up of 16 amino acids. Germline loops: CDR1 SEHNR, CDR2 FQNEAQ (reference sequence). The V end lost 3 bases, the J end lost 2 bases, and 13 bases lay between the germline ends. CDR3 residues: CASSLGGLLNTGELFF. The CDR3 bases are TGTGCCAGCAGCTTGGGGGGACTCCTCAACACCGGGGAGCTGTTTTTT.

The V call is TRBV9, the J call TRBJ1-1; possible D gene TRBD1, 6 bases. Germline lookup yields CDR1 SGDLS and CDR2 YYNGEE. This CDR3 spans 15 amino acids. The V end lost 5 bases, the J end lost 4 bases, and 18 bases lay between the germline ends. The CDR3 loop reads CASRRAGTRGTEAFF. DNA of the CDR3: TGTGCCAGCAGGCGAGCGGGGACCAGGGGCACTGAAGCTTTCTTT.

This clonotype was seen once. A read error is possible here, since a much larger clone lies one base away. The chain joins TRBV20-1 to TRBJ1-2; unclear D gene. The germline gives CDR1 DFQATT, CDR2 SNEGSKA (reference sequence). This CDR3 is built from 13 residues. V lost 6 bases and J 5 bases, leaving 16 bases between the germline ends. CDR3 coding DNA: TGCAGTGCCCTAAGCCAGGTCCGGTATGGCTACACCTTC. Amino acids: CSALSQVRYGYTF.

The V gene is TRBV9, the J gene TRBJ1-2; 7 bases align to TRBD1. The CDR3 has 14 residues. Germline V CDR1 and CDR2: SGDLS, YYNGEE. Losses at the gene ends were 3 bases for V and 3 bases for J; bases not matched to a gene: 5. This CDR3 is CASSAGGSYYGYTF. The CDR3 DNA sequence: TGTGCCAGCAGCGCAGGGGGTTCCTACTATGGCTACACCTTC. The full variable domain, rest sourced from reference TRBV9 and TRBJ1-2, is DSGVTQTPKHLITATGQRVTLRCSPRSGDLSVYWYQQSLDQGLQFLIQYYNGEERAKGNILERFSAQQFPDLHSELNLSSLELGDSALYFCASSAGGSYYGYTFGSGTRLTVV.

Comments on this clonotype: This clone may be a read error of a much larger clone one base away. The genes are TRBV7-2 and TRBJ1-4, with D uncertain. CDR1 is SGHTA and CDR2 is FQGNSA in the germline V gene. There are 12 residues in the CDR3. The ends were cut back, 5 bases at V and 4 bases at J, with 5 bases in the middle. This CDR3 is CASSLFNEKLFF. The CDR3 region has the DNA TGTGCCAGCAGCCTCTTTAATGAAAAACTGTTTTTT.

In regard to this clonotype: A junction end diverges from the germline sequence, so it may reflect a read error. The V and J genes are TRBV10-3 and TRBJ1-2; TRBD1 matches at 9 bases. The V gene's germline CDR1 is ENHRY and CDR2 SYGVKD. CDR3 length: 15 amino acids. Written as DNA, the CDR3 is TGTGCCAGCAGTGAAGCTCCGGGACAGGGTTCCGGCTACACCTTC. Encoded protein: CASSEAPGQGSGYTF.

CDR3 region: CAISGGDRPGYTF. CDR3 nucleotides: TGTGCCATCAGTGGAGGGGACAGGCCTGGCTACACCTTC. The chain has TRBV10-3 and TRBJ1-2, with 8 nucleotides matching TRBD1. The CDR3 runs 13 residues. Germline values: CDR1 ENHRY, CDR2 SYGVKD. The V and J ends lost 4 bases and 7 bases, in that order; junction bases with no gene match: 5.

For this clonotype: Germline is not matched at one junction end, which may reflect a read error. The rearrangement links TRBV7-9 to TRBJ2-2; D is ambiguous. The CDR3 sequence is 15 residues long. CDR1 and CDR2 (germline): SEHNR, FQNEAQ (reference sequence). DNA of the CDR3: TGCGCCAGCAGCCAGCTAGGGCCGGCCACCGGGGAGCTGTTTTTT. Translating it yields CASSQLGPATGELFF.

V gene TRBV9 combines with J gene TRBJ1-3, with unresolved D. Trimming removed 0 bases at V and 2 bases at J, with 12 bases between. Germline-derived CDR1 and CDR2 are SGDLS and YYNGEE. The CDR3 is 16 amino acids. CDR3 region: CASSVESGRTGNTIYF. Here the CDR3 DNA reads TGTGCCAGCAGCGTAGAGAGCGGCAGGACTGGAAACACCATATATTTT.

As concerns this clonotype: One base away lies a much larger clone, so this may be a sequencing read error. This rearrangement joins TRBV29-1 to TRBJ2-3; no clear D. This CDR3 region has 10 residues. CDR1 and CDR2 (germline): SQVTM, ANQGSEA. The CDR3 region is CSVWSDTRYF. The CDR3 DNA follows: TGCAGCGTTTGGTCGGATACGCGGTATTTT.

This clonotype was picked up a small number of times. The chain uses TRBV7-9 and TRBJ1-2; D not resolved. This CDR3 has 12 amino acids. With 5 bases removed from V and 13 bases from J, the gap between germline ends came to 17 bases. CDR1 and CDR2 from the germline V gene are SEHNR and FQNEAQ (reference sequence). The CDR3 sequence: CASSPPRTRLTF. The CDR3 bases are TGTGCCAGCAGCCCCCCTCGGACCAGACTCACCTTC.

This clonotype was detected only a few times. The chain is built from TRBV4-2 and TRBJ2-7; 8 positions match TRBD1. Germline CDR1 and CDR2: LGHNA and YNFKEQ. Losses at the gene ends were 2 bases for V and 3 bases for J; bases not matched to a gene: 3. CDR3 length equals 14 residues. The CDR3 is CASSQTGTGYEQYF. The CDR3 region has the DNA TGTGCCAGCAGCCAAACTGGGACAGGCTACGAGCAGTACTTC.